This T cell receptor (beta chain) was identified during a study of cytomegalovirus exposure and HLA in healthy donors. Turning to the study itself: HLA-typed donors were the source of about 81 million unique TCRs held in an early data release. Study-wide findings and caveats: A link between a missense DCLRE1C variant and TCR beta V- and J-gene trimming emerged from a later analysis. CMV serostatus was the sole immune exposure data available.

Concerning this clone: Its antigen remains unidentified.

CDR1 and CDR2 (germline): LNHDA, SQIVND (reference sequence). Trimming pared 5 bases from V and 1 base from J, leaving 11 bases between. The CDR3 runs to 14 residues. PCR involved 60 Vbeta and 13 Jbeta primers. Assay: immunoSEQ multiplex PCR; the TCRdb copy retains only in-frame clones and omits some. Its clone listing holds about 67,000 clones. The V call is TRBV19, the J call TRBJ2-5; D remains ambiguous. The receptor comes from a woman in her twenties or thirties in good health and CMV-seronegative. Sequencing was performed on PBMCs. CDR3 protein: CASSPTGVQETQYF. CDR3 nucleotide sequence: TGTGCCAGTAGTCCAACTGGAGTCCAAGAGACCCAGTACTTC.